This T cell receptor (beta chain) was found in a study of shared clonotypes between healthy human individuals. In the CD4+ fraction, cells were divided into CD45RA+ naive and CD45RA-negative memory subsets. Original analysis: ImmunoSEQ sequences covered only the junction and lacked quality scores; filtering therefore differed. Measured with immunoSEQ multiplex PCR; TCRdb has only the in-frame clones, and not every one. That table furnishes V, J and clone size, whereas the DNA furnished D and trimming. In the table there are about 980,000 clones, 76% of which are singletons. The length of the CDR3 is 11 residues. Germline V gene lookup returns CDR1 MNHNS and CDR2 SASEGT. Trimming cost V 0 bases and J 6 bases, with 0 bases left between them.

This chain joins TRBV6-1 and TRBJ2-4; D is unclear. The source of this sequence is a man younger than 35 in good health. Sequenced material: memory CD4+ T cells sorted from blood. Stated subset: CD45RA-negative fraction. The CDR3 DNA follows: TGTGCCAGCAGTGAAGCAAACATTCAGTACTTC. Residues: CASSEANIQYF.